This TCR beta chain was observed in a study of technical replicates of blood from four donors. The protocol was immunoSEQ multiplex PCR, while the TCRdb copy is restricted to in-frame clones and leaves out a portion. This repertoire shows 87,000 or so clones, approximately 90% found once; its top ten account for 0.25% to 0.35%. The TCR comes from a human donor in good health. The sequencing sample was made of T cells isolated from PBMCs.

This chain's CDR3 is CSVFTDYEQYF. The CDR3 DNA reads TGCAGCGTTTTCACAGACTACGAGCAGTACTTC. The chain has TRBV29-1 and TRBJ2-7; D gene uncertain. Germline V CDR1 and CDR2: SQVTM, ANQGSEA. The CDR3 totals 11 residues. Trimming took 5 bases from V and 3 from J, leaving 8 bases between them.